This is a list of T cell receptor beta chains from one sample in a study of cytomegalovirus exposure and HLA in healthy donors. The repertoire was sequenced with immunoSEQ multiplex PCR; TCRdb's copy has only in-frame clones and lacks some. In the table there are about 150,000 clones, around 79% of which are singletons. Sequenced material: PBMCs. The receptors were sampled from a man aged 50 to 59 in good health and CMV-seropositive. The CDR3 runs from the conserved cysteine through the conserved F or W. A D gene is named only where the DNA matches it firmly. Size values are once, few and many counts, or a class for expanded clones, and some rows have none.

abundance	d_gene	v_gene	j_gene	CDR3nt	CDR3aa
.	TRBD2	TRBV9	TRBJ2-1	TGTGCCAGGACCGGACTAGCGGGAGGACCGCTCTATGAGCAGTTCTTC	CARTGLAGGPLYEQFF
.	.	TRBV30	TRBJ2-3	TGTGCCTGGAGTCCAACGATAGGTGCCAGGGATACGCAGTATTTT	CAWSPTIGARDTQYF
.	.	TRBV2	TRBJ2-1	TGTGCCAGCAGCGGGAACTCCTACAATGAGCAGTTCTTC	CASSGNSYNEQFF
.	TRBD1	TRBV19	TRBJ2-7	TGTGCCAGTAGTATCAGGGGGAAAACCTACGAGCAGTACTTC	CASSIRGKTYEQYF
once	TRBD2	TRBV9	TRBJ2-2	TGTGCCAGCAGCGTACTAGCGGAGAACACCGGGGAGCTGTTTTTT	CASSVLAENTGELFF
.	TRBD1	TRBV28	TRBJ1-1	TGTGCCAGCAGTTTTATAACAGGGGGCTCGGCTGAAGCTTTCTTT	CASSFITGGSAEAFF
.	.	TRBV5-5	TRBJ1-1	TGTGCCAGCAGCCTAGGACTGAACCGGTGGGACACTGAAGCTTTCTTT	CASSLGLNRWDTEAFF
few	TRBD2	TRBV5-1	TRBJ2-7	TGCGCCAGCAGCATTAGCGGGAGCTCCTACGAGCAGTACTTC	CASSISGSSYEQYF
.	.	TRBV19	TRBJ2-1	TGTGCCAGTAGTATCCCTATCGGAGGAGGGGGCGAGCAGTTCTTC	CASSIPIGGGGEQFF
.	TRBD1	TRBV10-3	TRBJ1-2	TGTGCCATCAGTGAGTCCGGGACAGATGGCTACACCTTC	CAISESGTDGYTF
.	TRBD1	TRBV4-1	TRBJ1-2	TGCGCCAGCAGCCAGGCTCGACAGGGTTTAACGGAAGGCTACACCTTC	CASSQARQGLTEGYTF
.	.	TRBV19	TRBJ2-6	TGTGCCAGTACCACAGTAGCTGGGGCCAACGTCCTGACTTTC	CASTTVAGANVLTF
.	.	TRBV27	TRBJ2-7	TGTGCCAGCATGTCCCCTTTCTACGAGCAGTACTTC	CASMSPFYEQYF
few	TRBD1	TRBV5-1	TRBJ1-4	TGCGCCAGCAGCTTGGAGGGGACAGCCAATGAAAAACTGTTTTTT	CASSLEGTANEKLFF
.	TRBD1	TRBV10-2	TRBJ1-4	TGCGCCAGCAGTACCGGGACAGGGGACGAAAAACTGTTTTTT	CASSTGTGDEKLFF